This paragraph reports one TCR beta chain. Antigen specificity is unknown. The junction does not match germline at one end; this may be a read error. The data stem from a study of tumor-infiltrating lymphocytes in primary liver carcinoma. The CDR3 extends over 15 amino acids. Germline-derived CDR1 and CDR2 are MNHNS and SASEGT. Study-level points and caveats: Tumors had a significantly higher top-250-clone fraction than blood (p = 0.039). CD4+ and CD8+ repertoires could not be compared in these unsorted bulk samples.

Unsorted whole blood supplied the blood RNA, and germline DNA was isolated too. The patients, who had chronic HBV infection, were treatment-naive (untreated). The input was about 490 ng total RNA; TCR beta cDNA was made from it with a constant-region primer. Three nested multiplex PCR rounds, a slightly modified ARM-PCR, produced the libraries for TCR beta. Researchers ran the first two PCR rounds for roughly 11 cycles each with TRBV1-TRBV30 forward primers and a C-beta reverse primer. TCRdb called the multiplex PCR reads again in MiXCR, with one record for every CDR3 protein. The top ten clones hold about 6% of a sample with about 350,000 distinct CDR3 sequences, less than 65% of them seen once.

The TCR was taken from a man aged 40-50 years with primary liver carcinoma and hepatitis B virus infection. The V call is TRBV6-1, the J call TRBJ1-5; the D is unclear. The sequenced sample was peripheral blood. The CDR3 region has the DNA TGTGCCAGCCTGTCCTTGAGGACGGTCAATCAGCCCCTGCATTTT. It encodes CASLSLRTVNQPLHF.